The clone carrying this T cell receptor beta chain was recorded only once. This sample was taken from a study of blood T cell repertoires in COVID-19. Background on the study: Acute-phase and convalescent COVID-19 samples originated in the United States, Italy and Spain. The cDNA or gDNA used as material had been derived from T cells, B-cell-depleted T cells, or PBMCs.

Original processing notes: Nucleated cell number was recorded as an estimate derived from reference gene primer amplification. Profiled with immunoSEQ multiplex PCR; TCRdb holds only in-frame clones, not every one. For V, J and clone size, that table is used; D and trimming come from the DNA. Here the sample spans some 150,000 clones, more than 75% being singletons. V lost 4 bases and J 7 bases, leaving 17 bases between the germline ends. Germline values: CDR1 SGDLS, CDR2 YYNGEE. The CDR3 runs 14 residues. The material sequenced was peripheral blood. The chain couples TRBV9 to TRBJ2-5; tentatively, D is TRBD1 (6 bases). This clonotype was obtained from a man between 35 and 55 years old with acute or convalescent COVID-19. The CDR3 loop is CASSLQRTDTTQYF. The CDR3, as DNA: TGTGCCAGCAGCCTCCAAAGGACAGATACGACCCAGTACTTC.